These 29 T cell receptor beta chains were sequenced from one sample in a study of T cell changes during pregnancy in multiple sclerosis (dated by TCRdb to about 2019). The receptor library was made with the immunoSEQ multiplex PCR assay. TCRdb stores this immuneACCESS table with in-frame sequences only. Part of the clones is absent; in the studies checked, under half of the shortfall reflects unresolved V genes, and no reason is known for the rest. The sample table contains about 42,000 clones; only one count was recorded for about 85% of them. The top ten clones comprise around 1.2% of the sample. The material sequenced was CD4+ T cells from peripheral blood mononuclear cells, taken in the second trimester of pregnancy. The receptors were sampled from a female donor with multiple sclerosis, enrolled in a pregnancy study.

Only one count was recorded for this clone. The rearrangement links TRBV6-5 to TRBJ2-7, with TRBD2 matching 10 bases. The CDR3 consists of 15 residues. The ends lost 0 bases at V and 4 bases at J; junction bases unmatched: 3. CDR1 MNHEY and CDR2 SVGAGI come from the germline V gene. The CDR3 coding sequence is TGTGCCAGCAGTTACTCAGCGGGAGGGTGGTACGAGCAGTACTTC. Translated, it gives CASSYSAGGWYEQYF.

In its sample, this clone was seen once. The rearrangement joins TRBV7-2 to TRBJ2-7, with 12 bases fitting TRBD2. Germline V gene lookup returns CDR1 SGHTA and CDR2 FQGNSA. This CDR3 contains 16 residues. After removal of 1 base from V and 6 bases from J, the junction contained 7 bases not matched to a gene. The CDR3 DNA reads TGTGCCAGCAGCTTAGTCCTAGCGGGAGGGCCGCGCGAGCAGTACTTC. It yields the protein CASSLVLAGGPREQYF.

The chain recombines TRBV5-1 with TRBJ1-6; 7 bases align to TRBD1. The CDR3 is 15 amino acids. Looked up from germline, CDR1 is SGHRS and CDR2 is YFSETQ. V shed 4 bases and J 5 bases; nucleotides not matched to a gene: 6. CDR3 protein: CASSRDSLHNSPLHF. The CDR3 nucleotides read TGCGCCAGCAGCAGGGACAGTCTTCATAATTCACCCCTCCACTTT.

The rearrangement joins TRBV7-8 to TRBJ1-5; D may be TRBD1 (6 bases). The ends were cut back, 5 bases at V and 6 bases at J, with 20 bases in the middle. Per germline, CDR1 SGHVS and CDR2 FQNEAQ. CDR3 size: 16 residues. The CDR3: CASSDRVLGASQPQHF. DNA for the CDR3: TGTGCCAGCAGCGACCGGGTTCTGGGGGCGAGTCAGCCCCAGCATTTT.

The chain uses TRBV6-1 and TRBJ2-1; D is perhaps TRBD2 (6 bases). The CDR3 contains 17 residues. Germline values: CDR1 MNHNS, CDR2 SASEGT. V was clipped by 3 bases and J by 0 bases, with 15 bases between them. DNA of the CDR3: TGTGCCAGCAGTGAGTGGGCGGGGCTAAGCTCCTACAATGAGCAGTTCTTC. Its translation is CASSEWAGLSSYNEQFF.

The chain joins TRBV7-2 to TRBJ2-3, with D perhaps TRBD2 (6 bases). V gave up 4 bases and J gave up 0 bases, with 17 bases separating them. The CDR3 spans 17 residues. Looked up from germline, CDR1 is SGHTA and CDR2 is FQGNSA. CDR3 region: CASSSPWGSGSTDTQYF. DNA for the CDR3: TGTGCCAGCAGCTCCCCATGGGGCAGCGGGAGCACAGATACGCAGTATTTT.

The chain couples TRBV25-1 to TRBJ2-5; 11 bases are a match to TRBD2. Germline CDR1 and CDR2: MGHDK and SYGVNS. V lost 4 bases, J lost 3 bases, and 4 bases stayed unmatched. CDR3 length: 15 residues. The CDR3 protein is CASSVGTSGKETQYF. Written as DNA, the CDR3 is TGTGCCAGCAGTGTGGGGACTAGCGGAAAAGAGACCCAGTACTTC.

The CDR3 sequence is CASGHGRITDTQYF. CDR3 nucleotides: TGTGCCAGTGGCCATGGGAGGATCACAGATACGCAGTATTTT. V and J are TRBV6-1 and TRBJ2-3, with D possibly matching TRBD2 (6 bases). There are 14 residues in the CDR3. V lost 9 bases to trimming and J lost 2 bases, with 15 bases between them. The V gene's germline CDR1 is MNHNS and CDR2 SASEGT.

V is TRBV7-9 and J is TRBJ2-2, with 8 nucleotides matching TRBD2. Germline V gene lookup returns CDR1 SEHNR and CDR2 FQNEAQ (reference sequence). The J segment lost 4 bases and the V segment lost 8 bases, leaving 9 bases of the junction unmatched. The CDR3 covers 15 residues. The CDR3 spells CASRTELAGTGELFF. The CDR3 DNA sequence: TGTGCCAGCCGGACGGAGCTAGCGGGCACCGGGGAGCTGTTTTTT.

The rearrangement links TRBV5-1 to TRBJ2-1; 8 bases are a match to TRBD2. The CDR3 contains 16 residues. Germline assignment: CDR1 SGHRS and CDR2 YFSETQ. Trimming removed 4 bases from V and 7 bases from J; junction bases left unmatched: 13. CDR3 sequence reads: CASSTIIAGRGNEQFF. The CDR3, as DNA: TGCGCCAGCAGCACGATTATAGCGGGAAGAGGGAATGAGCAGTTCTTC.

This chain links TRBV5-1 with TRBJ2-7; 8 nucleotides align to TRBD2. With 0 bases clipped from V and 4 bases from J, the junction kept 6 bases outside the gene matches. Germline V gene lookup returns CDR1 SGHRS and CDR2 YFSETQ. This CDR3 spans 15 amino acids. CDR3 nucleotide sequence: TGCGCCAGCAGCTTGGGGGCGGGAGGTTCTTACGAGCAGTACTTC. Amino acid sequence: CASSLGAGGSYEQYF.

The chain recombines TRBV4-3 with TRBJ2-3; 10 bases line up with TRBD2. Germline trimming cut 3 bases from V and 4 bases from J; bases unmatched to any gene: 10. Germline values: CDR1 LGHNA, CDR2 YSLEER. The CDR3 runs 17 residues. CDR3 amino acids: CASSQDLAGVRADTQYF. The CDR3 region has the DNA TGCGCCAGCAGCCAGGATCTAGCGGGAGTAAGGGCAGATACGCAGTATTTT.

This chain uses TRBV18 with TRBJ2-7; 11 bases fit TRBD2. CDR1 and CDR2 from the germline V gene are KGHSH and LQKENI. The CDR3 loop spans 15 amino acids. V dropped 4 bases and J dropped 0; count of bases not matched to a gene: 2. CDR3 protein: CASSLGLADSYEQYF. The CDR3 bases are TGTGCCAGCTCACTGGGACTAGCGGACTCCTACGAGCAGTACTTC.

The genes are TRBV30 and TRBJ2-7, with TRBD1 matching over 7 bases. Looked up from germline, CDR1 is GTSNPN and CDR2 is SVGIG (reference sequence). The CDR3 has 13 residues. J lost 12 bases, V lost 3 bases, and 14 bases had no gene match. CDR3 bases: TGTGCCTGGAGCCGCCAAACGACAGGGATGGGGTACTTC. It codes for CAWSRQTTGMGYF.

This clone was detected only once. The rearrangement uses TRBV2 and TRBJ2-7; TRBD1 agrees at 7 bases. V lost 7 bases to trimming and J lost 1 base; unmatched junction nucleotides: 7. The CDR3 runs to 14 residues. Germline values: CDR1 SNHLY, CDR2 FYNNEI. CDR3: CASNRDRTSYEQYF. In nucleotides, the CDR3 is TGTGCCAGCAACCGGGACAGAACATCCTACGAGCAGTACTTC.

As DNA, the CDR3 is TGTGCCAGCAGTCGCAGAGGGGGATTAAATGAAAAACTGTTTTTT. The encoded protein is CASSRRGGLNEKLFF. V usage is TRBV6-1 and J usage is TRBJ1-4; TRBD1 might be the D (6 bases). CDR1 is MNHNS and CDR2 is SASEGT in the germline V gene. V was cut by 5 bases and J by 5 bases, with 15 bases left in between. This CDR3 contains 15 residues.

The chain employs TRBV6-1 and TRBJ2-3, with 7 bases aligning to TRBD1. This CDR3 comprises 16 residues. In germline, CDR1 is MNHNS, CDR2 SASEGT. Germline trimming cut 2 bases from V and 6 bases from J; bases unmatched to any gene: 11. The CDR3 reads CASSELPNRGADTQYF. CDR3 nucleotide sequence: TGTGCCAGCAGTGAACTCCCTAACAGGGGAGCGGATACGCAGTATTTT.

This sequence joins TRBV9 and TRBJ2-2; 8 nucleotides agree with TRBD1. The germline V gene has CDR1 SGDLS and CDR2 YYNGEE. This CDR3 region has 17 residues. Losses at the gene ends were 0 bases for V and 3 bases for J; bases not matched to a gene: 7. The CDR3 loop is CASSVAMAGGDTGELFF. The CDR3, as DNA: TGTGCCAGCAGCGTAGCTATGGCAGGGGGCGACACCGGGGAGCTGTTTTTT.

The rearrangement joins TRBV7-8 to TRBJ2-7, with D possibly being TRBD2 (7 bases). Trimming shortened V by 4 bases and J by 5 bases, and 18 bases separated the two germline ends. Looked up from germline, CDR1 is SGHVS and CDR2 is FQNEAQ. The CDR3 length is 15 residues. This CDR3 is CASSSGGRGIDEQYF. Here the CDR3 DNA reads TGTGCCAGCAGCTCCGGGGGGCGGGGGATAGACGAGCAGTACTTC. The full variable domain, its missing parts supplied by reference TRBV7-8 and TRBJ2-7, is GAGVSQSPRYKVAKRGQDVALRCDPISGHVSLFWYQQALGQGPEFLTYFQNEAQLDKSGLPSDRFFAERPEGSVSTLKIQRTQQEDSAVYLCASSSGGRGIDEQYFGPGTRLTVT.

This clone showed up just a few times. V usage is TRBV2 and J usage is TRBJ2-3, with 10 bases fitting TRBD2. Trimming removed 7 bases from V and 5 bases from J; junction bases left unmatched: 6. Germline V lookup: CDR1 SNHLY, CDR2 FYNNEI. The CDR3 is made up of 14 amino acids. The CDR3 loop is CASKREGPGDTQYF. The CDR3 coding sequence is TGTGCCAGCAAGCGGGAGGGCCCTGGAGATACGCAGTATTTT.

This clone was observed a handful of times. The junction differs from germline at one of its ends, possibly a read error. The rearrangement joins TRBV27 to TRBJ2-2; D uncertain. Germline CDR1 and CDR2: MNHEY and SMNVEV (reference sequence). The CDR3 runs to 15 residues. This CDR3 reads CASTLRLPNTGELFF. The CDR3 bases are TGTGCCAGCACTTTAAGACTCCCGAACACCGGGGAGCTGTTTTTT.

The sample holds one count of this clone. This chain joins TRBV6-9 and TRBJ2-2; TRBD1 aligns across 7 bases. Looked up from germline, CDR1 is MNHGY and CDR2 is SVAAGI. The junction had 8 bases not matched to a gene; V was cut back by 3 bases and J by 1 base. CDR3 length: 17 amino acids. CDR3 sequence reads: CASSYPFRGRNTGELFF. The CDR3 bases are TGTGCCAGCAGTTACCCATTCAGGGGGAGGAACACCGGGGAGCTGTTTTTT.

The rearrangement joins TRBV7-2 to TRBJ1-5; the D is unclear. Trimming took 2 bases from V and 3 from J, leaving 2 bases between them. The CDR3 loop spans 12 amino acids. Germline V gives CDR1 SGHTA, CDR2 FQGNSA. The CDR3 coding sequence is TGTGCCAGCAGCTTATACAATCAGCCCCAGCATTTT. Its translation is CASSLYNQPQHF.

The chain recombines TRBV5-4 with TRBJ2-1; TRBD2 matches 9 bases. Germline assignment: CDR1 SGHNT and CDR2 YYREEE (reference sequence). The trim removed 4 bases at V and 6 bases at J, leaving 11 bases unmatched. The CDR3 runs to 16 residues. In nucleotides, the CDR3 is TGTGCCAGCAGCCGGGGGGCGGGAGGGCCGGGCAATGAGCAGTTCTTC. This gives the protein CASSRGAGGPGNEQFF.

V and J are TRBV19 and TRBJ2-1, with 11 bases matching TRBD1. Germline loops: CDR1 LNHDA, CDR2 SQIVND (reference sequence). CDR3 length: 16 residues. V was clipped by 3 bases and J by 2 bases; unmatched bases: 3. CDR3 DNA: TGTGCCAGTAGTATGCGGACAGGGGGCGCCTACAATGAGCAGTTCTTC. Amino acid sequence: CASSMRTGGAYNEQFF.

Here the CDR3 DNA reads TGTGCCAGCAGTTTATTCCCTGGGGGCCTTAGCTCTGGGGCCAACGTCCTGACTTTC. Residues: CASSLFPGGLSSGANVLTF. The J gene is TRBJ2-6, the V gene TRBV28; possible D gene TRBD1, 6 bases. V lost 1 base, J lost 0 bases, and 16 bases lay in between. The CDR3 sequence is 19 residues long. The germline gives CDR1 MDHEN, CDR2 SYDVKM.

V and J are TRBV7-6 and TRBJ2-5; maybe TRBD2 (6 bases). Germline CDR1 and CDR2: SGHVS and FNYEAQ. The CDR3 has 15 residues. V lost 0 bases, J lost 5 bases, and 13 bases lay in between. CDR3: CASSLASASGETQYF. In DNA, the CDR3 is TGTGCCAGCAGCTTAGCGTCGGCCAGCGGGGAGACCCAGTACTTC.

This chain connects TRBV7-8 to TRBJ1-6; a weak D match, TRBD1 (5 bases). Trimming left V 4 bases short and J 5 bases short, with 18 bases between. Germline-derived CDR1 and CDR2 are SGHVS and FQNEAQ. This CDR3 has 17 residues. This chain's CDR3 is CASSSFGGLPNNSPLHF. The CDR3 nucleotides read TGTGCCAGCAGCTCCTTCGGGGGACTTCCTAATAATTCACCCCTCCACTTT.

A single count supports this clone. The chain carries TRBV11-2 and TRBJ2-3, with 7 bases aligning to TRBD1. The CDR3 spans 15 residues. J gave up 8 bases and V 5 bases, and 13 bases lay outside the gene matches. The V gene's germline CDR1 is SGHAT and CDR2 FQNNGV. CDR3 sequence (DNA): TGTGCCAGCAGCCCAGGGGGAAGGAGCGGAGGTACGCAGTATTTT. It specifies CASSPGGRSGGTQYF.